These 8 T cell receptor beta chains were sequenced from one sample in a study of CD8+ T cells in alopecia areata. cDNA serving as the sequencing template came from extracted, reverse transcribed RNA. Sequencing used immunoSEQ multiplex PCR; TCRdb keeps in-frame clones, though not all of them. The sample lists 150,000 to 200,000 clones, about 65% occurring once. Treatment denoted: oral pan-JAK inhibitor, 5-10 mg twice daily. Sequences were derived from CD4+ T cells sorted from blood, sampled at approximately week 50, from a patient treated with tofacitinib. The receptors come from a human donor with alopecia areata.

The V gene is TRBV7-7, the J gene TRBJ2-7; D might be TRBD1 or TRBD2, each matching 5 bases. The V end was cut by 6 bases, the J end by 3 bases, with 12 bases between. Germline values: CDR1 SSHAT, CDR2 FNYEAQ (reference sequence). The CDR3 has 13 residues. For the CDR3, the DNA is TGTGCCAGCAGTACGGGACCAAACTACGAGCAGTACTTC. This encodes CASSTGPNYEQYF.

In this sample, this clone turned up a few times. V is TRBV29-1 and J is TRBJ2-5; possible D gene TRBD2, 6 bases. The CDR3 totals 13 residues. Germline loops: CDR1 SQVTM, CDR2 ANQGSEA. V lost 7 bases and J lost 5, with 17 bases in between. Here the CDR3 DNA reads TGCAGCGCCGCGGGGCGGGTAATGGAGACCCAGTACTTC. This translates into CSAAGRVMETQYF.

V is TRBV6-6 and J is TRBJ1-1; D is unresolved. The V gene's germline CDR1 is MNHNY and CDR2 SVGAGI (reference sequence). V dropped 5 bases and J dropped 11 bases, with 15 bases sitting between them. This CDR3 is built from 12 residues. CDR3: CASSATSTGAFF. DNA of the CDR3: TGTGCCAGCAGTGCTACCTCGACGGGGGCTTTCTTT.

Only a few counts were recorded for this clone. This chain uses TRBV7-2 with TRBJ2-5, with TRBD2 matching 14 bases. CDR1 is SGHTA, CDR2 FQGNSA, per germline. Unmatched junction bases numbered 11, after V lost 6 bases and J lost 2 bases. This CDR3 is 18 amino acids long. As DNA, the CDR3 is TGTGCCAGCAGTCATGGTGGACTAGCGGGGGGAAGGCAAGAGACCCAGTACTTC. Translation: CASSHGGLAGGRQETQYF.

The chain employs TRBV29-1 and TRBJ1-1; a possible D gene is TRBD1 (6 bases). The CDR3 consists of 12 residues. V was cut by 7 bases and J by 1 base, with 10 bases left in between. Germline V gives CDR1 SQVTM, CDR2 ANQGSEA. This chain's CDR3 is CSAIQGNTEAFF. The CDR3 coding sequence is TGCAGCGCCATACAGGGGAACACTGAAGCTTTCTTT. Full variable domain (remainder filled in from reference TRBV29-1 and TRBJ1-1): SAVISQKPSRDICQRGTSLTIQCQVDSQVTMMFWYRQQPGQSLTLIATANQGSEATYESGFVIDKFPISRPNLTFSTLTVSNMSPEDSSIYLCSAIQGNTEAFFGQGTRLTVV.

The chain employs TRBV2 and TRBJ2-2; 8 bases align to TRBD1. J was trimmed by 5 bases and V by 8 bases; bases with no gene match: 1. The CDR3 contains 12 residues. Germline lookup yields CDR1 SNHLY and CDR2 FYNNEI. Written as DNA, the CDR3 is TGTGCCAGCGGACAGGGAACCGGGGAGCTGTTTTTT. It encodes CASGQGTGELFF.

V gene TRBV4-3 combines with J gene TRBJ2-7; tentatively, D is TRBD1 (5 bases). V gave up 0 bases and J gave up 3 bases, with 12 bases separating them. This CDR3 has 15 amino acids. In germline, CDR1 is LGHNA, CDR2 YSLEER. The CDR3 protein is CASSQETRENYEQYF. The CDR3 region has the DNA TGCGCCAGCAGCCAAGAGACCAGGGAAAACTACGAGCAGTACTTC.

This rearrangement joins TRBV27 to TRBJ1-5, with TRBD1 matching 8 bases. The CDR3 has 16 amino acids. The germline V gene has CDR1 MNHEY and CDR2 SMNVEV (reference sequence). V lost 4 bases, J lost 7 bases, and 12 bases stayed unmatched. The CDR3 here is CASSSLRTGRVQPQHF. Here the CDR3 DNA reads TGTGCCAGCAGTTCACTCCGGACAGGGCGAGTGCAGCCCCAGCATTTT.